This TCR beta chain emerged from a study of Graves' ophthalmopathy and Graves' hyperthyroidism (dated by TCRdb to 2017 to 2018). Regarding the research as a whole: Peripheral blood samples were taken at the time of initial diagnosis, before any treatment was given. TCR beta repertoire signatures were used to distinguish Graves' ophthalmopathy from Graves' hyperthyroidism and to predict progression to ophthalmopathy. In total, 135 blood samples were TCR-sequenced: around 42 ophthalmopathy, some 72 hyperthyroidism and about 17 hyperthyroidism-to-ophthalmopathy patients. A discovery set of 100 patients (43 ophthalmopathy, about 58 stable hyperthyroidism) was enrolled to explore V-J signatures distinguishing ophthalmopathy from hyperthyroidism. An independent validation cohort comprised some 19 hyperthyroidism patients and over 15 patients who later progressed from hyperthyroidism to ophthalmopathy. In over 5 hyperthyroidism patients, the T-cell repertoire of thyroid tissue was compared with the T-cell repertoire of blood. Following sample collection, hyperthyroidism patients were given methimazole at a starting dose of 30 mg daily, and ophthalmopathy patients were given high-dose intravenous methylprednisolone. The roughly 100 discovery patients were randomly divided into training and test sets at a 7:3 ratio.

What the work shows at the level of the full study, not this receptor alone: Ophthalmopathy was separated from stable hyperthyroidism by the 13-signature model with roughly 87% sensitivity and less than 82% specificity in cross-validation and with 80%/75% in the test set. In validation, the model predicted ophthalmopathy progression with nearly 71% sensitivity and about 73% specificity; more than ten predicted patients were CT-confirmed with GO in a median of 6.5 months. No statistical method was used to set the sample size in advance, and the investigators knew which group each participant was assigned to. Among expanded thyroid clonotypes with frequency above 0.001, most also showed up in blood, which suggests that blood repertoires may reflect the thyroid immune response.

TCR beta CDR3 regions were amplified from RNA transcripts for repertoire sequencing. HTBI primers and the Qiagen OneStep RT-PCR kit were used in a first-round RT-PCR, which was followed by a second-round multiplex PCR, size selection and purification. Libraries were sequenced paired-end with 100 bp reads on an Illumina HiSeq2000. On the study's bioinformatics: SOAPnuke was used to process the reads, removing any read that contained adapters or uncalled bases, had a mean Phred below 15, or lacked an exact match to the constant primer or identifier. COPE v1.2.5 was used to merge the high-quality paired reads. Each unique nucleotide sequence was treated as a clonotype, and MiTCR v1.1 was used to align the clonotypes to the IMGT TRB V, D and J references. The analysis was limited to V-J combinations with a frequency above 0.0001, which together covered roughly 99% of the repertoires. A TCR clonal expansion and chaos score per V-J combination was defined as the ratio of F50 clonal expansion to chaos observed in the TCRdist matrix. Welch's t-statistics and random forest were used to narrow the features down to around 12 V-J combinations, which were then fed into a naive Bayes classifier. The similarity between thyroid and blood repertoires was quantified using the Morisita-Horn index. The public sequencing data were trimmed at Q25 with fastp and processed into clonotypes with MiXCR by TCRdb, which kept only in-frame beta chains. Identical CDR3 proteins give one entry, which carries the most common genes and DNA. The V and J calls come from TCRdb's annotation, not from the publication. Recorded for this sample are 600,000 to 650,000 distinct CDR3 sequences; roughly 20% of them occurred a single time. In total, the top ten clones hold roughly 6.9% of the sample.

Trimming leaves V shorter by 5 bases and J shorter by 7 bases, with the junction holding 16 bases beyond the gene matches. Including the terminal cysteine and valine, the CDR3 comprises 15 residues. Just CDR3 DNA is preserved here, 45 bases in frame from base 1. According to the germline V gene (reference sequence), CDR1 reads DFQATT and CDR2 reads SNEGSKA. Points on this clonotype: Its specific antigen is unknown. No much larger clone exists at a distance of one base, and base qualities are not known.

Hyperthyroidism was considered stable if no progression to ophthalmopathy occurred within 18 months of follow-up. Hyperthyroidism patients were newly diagnosed, with disease duration under 2 months, and aged 18 to 65 years. Patients with other autoimmune diseases, uncontrolled infections, pregnancy or lactation were excluded. Clinical symptoms, serum thyroxine, TRAb, thyroid ultrasound and orbital computed tomography formed the basis of the diagnosis. PBMCs were isolated from more than 9 ml of fresh peripheral blood by Ficoll-Paque density gradient centrifugation. Total RNA was extracted using Trizol reagent, and RNA quality was checked on an Agilent 2100 Bioanalyzer.

This TCR was sampled from a woman younger than 35 with stable Graves' hyperthyroidism. Some clones in this sample may be carry-over from other donors' samples. Donor details come from another sample of the same person, matched by shared clones. The rearrangement combines TRBV20-1 with TRBJ2-7; 8 bases in the junction line up with TRBD1. Sample: peripheral blood. The CDR3 is CSAHLPDRAVREQYV. The sequence in DNA is TGCAGTGCTCACCTTCCGGACAGGGCTGTTCGGGAGCAGTACGTC.